Sequencing of this TCR beta chain was carried out in a study of technical replicates of blood from a handful of donors. Some clones are missing from TCRdb's copy, which holds only in-frame ones; the method was immunoSEQ multiplex PCR. Counted here are some 14,000 clones, about four fifths occurring once; the ten biggest clones make up roughly a tenth. The J segment lost 4 bases and the V segment lost 3 bases, leaving 7 bases of the junction unmatched. The CDR3 runs to 17 residues. Germline V CDR1 and CDR2: MNHNS, SASEGT. This sequence joins TRBV6-1 and TRBJ2-1; 12 nucleotides align to TRBD2. The receptor was derived from a human donor in good health. Sequencing used PBMCs. Written as DNA, the CDR3 is TGTGCCAGCAGTGATCGGGGACTAGCGGGCCTTTACAATGAGCAGTTCTTC. Protein sequence: CASSDRGLAGLYNEQFF.